The 3 T cell receptor beta chains below were found in one sample sequenced in a study of OX40 agonist ivuxolimab in advanced cancers. Profiling relied on immunoSEQ multiplex PCR, and the TCRdb table lists in-frame clones only, not all of them. The table has 50,000 to 65,000 clones, 75% to 90% seen once; the top ten hold 1.5% to 2%. The sample was CD4+ or CD8+ T cells sorted from blood, taken in a trial of the OX40 agonist ivuxolimab. These TCRs come from an adult with an advanced solid tumor such as melanoma, head and neck, liver or kidney cancer.

This sequence joins TRBV7-9 and TRBJ2-5; perhaps D is TRBD1 or TRBD2 (6 bases each). The last part of the DNA fits TRBJ2-7 better; the J call may be wrong. The CDR3 totals 15 residues. The germline CDR1 and CDR2 sequences are SEHNR and FQNEAQ (reference sequence). CDR3 DNA sequence: TGTGCCAGCAGCTTAGGGGGGGCTATCTCCTACGAGCAGTACTTC. The encoded protein is CASSLGGAISYEQYF.

The gene calls are TRBV28 and TRBJ2-3; 7 nucleotides agree with TRBD2. J lost 4 bases, V lost 3 bases, and 4 bases had no gene match. This CDR3 is 14 amino acids long. Germline V gene sequence: CDR1 MDHEN, CDR2 SYDVKM. The CDR3 loop reads CASSLGGSADTQYF. In DNA, the CDR3 is TGTGCCAGCAGTTTGGGGGGGAGTGCAGATACGCAGTATTTT. The full variable domain, completed using reference TRBV28 and TRBJ2-3, is DVKVTQSSRYLVKRTGEKVFLECVQDMDHENMFWYRQDPGLGLRLIYFSYDVKMKEKGDIPEGYSVSREKKERFSLILESASTNQTSMYLCASSLGGSADTQYFGPGTRLTVL.

This rearrangement joins TRBV27 to TRBJ2-6; tentatively, D is TRBD1 (5 bases). CDR3 length: 16 residues. Germline V gene sequence: CDR1 MNHEY, CDR2 SMNVEV (reference sequence). Trimming stripped 3 bases from V and 0 bases from J, with 9 bases between. CDR3 DNA: TGTGCCAGCAGTTTTGGGGCAGCCTCTGGGGCCAACGTCCTGACTTTC. Its translation is CASSFGAASGANVLTF.